These 10 T cell receptor beta chains originate from one sample sequenced in a study of blood T cell repertoires in COVID-19. TCRdb keeps only in-frame clones here, not all; method: immunoSEQ multiplex PCR. The sample records about 310,000 clones, nearly 90% being singletons. Sequencing input: PBMCs or T cells enriched from blood (not recorded which). Every receptor here comes from a woman aged 18-35 years with acute COVID-19.

This rearrangement joins TRBV3-1 (or the pseudogene TRBV3-2) to TRBJ2-7; TRBD2 aligns across 10 bases. This CDR3 spans 17 amino acids. J gave up 1 base and V 2 bases, and 8 bases lay outside the gene matches. The V gene's germline CDR1 is LGHDT and CDR2 YNNKEL (reference sequence). The CDR3 loop reads CASSQFLAGAGSYEQYF. The CDR3 coding sequence is TGTGCCAGCAGCCAATTCCTAGCGGGGGCCGGATCCTACGAGCAGTACTTC.

This chain uses TRBV19 with TRBJ2-1, with 9 positions matching TRBD1. The CDR3 contains 16 residues. The trim removed 7 bases at V and 8 bases at J, leaving 15 bases unmatched. Germline lookup yields CDR1 LNHDA and CDR2 SQIVND (reference sequence). The CDR3 bases are TGTGCCAGTACTCCCGGGCCGGGACAGGGCTTCGATGAGCAGTTCTTC. Translation: CASTPGPGQGFDEQFF.

The chain couples TRBV7-2 to TRBJ1-6, with D unclear. Looked up from germline, CDR1 is SGHTA and CDR2 is FQGNSA. V gave up 7 bases and J gave up 0 bases, with 10 bases separating them. The CDR3 is 15 amino acids. The CDR3 DNA is TGTGCCAGCAACCAGGCCTACTCCTATAATTCACCCCTCCACTTT. Amino acid sequence: CASNQAYSYNSPLHF.

This chain links TRBV30 with TRBJ1-1; D is perhaps TRBD1 (5 bases). There are 14 residues in the CDR3. Per germline, CDR1 GTSNPN and CDR2 SVGIG (reference sequence). V was clipped by 0 bases and J by 4 bases, with 12 bases between them. DNA for the CDR3: TGTGCCTGGAGTGTCGGGGGTGGCAGCACTGAAGCTTTCTTT. This translates into CAWSVGGGSTEAFF.

The chain couples TRBV28 to TRBJ1-5; D gene ambiguous. Germline V gives CDR1 MDHEN, CDR2 SYDVKM. Trimming shortened V by 7 bases and J by 9 bases, and 16 bases separated the two germline ends. This CDR3 region has 13 residues. CDR3 sequence reads: CASNLGGSGPQHF. In nucleotides, the CDR3 is TGTGCCAGCAATCTCGGCGGCTCCGGGCCCCAGCATTTT.

The rearrangement uses TRBV3-1 (or the pseudogene TRBV3-2) and TRBJ2-1, with a tentative D call TRBD1 (6 bases). The CDR3 consists of 14 residues. Germline CDR1 and CDR2: LGHDT and YNNKEL (reference sequence). Trimming took off 5 bases at V and 3 bases at J, with 11 bases between the two ends. The CDR3 nucleotides are TGTGCCAGCAGCTTTAGGACAGACTACAATGAGCAGTTCTTC. Residues: CASSFRTDYNEQFF.

CDR3 sequence reads: CASTLLAGDEQYF. CDR3 DNA: TGTGCCAGCACCCTACTAGCGGGAGACGAGCAGTACTTC. The gene calls are TRBV7-2 and TRBJ2-7; TRBD2 agrees at 11 bases. Germline V gives CDR1 SGHTA, CDR2 FQGNSA. V gave up 7 bases and J gave up 5 bases; unmatched junction bases: 4. This CDR3 spans 13 amino acids.

This clone was counted a single time. The identical CDR3 is also encoded by other nucleotide sequences in the sample. The chain carries TRBV5-1 and TRBJ2-2; perhaps TRBD2 as D (5 bases). This CDR3 contains 14 residues. Germline V gives CDR1 SGHRS, CDR2 YFSETQ. Trimming cost V 1 base and J 6 bases, with 10 bases left between them. This chain's CDR3 is CASSLLSSPGELFF. In DNA form, the CDR3 reads TGCGCCAGCAGCTTGCTCTCTAGCCCCGGGGAGCTGTTTTTT.

The chain carries TRBV28 and TRBJ1-2; TRBD1 agrees at 10 bases. This CDR3 contains 15 residues. Germline CDR1 and CDR2: MDHEN and SYDVKM. J lost 4 bases, V lost 6 bases, and 8 bases had no gene match. For the CDR3, the DNA is TGTGCCAGCAGAGCGGACAGGGGGAGGGTCTATGGCTACACCTTC. Amino acid sequence: CASRADRGRVYGYTF.

V and J are TRBV5-1 and TRBJ2-1; the match to TRBD2 covers 10 bases. V shed 2 bases, J shed 6 bases, and the junction held 5 bases outside the gene matches. Per germline, CDR1 SGHRS and CDR2 YFSETQ. The CDR3 runs 15 residues. The chain's CDR3 is CASSFQAGGPNEQFF. CDR3 sequence (DNA): TGCGCCAGCAGCTTCCAAGCGGGAGGGCCCAATGAGCAGTTCTTC.